A selection of T cell receptor beta chains follows, all from one sample in a study of cytomegalovirus exposure and HLA in healthy donors. Libraries were prepared by immunoSEQ multiplex PCR; TCRdb keeps only in-frame clonotypes and omits some of them. This sample carries around 200,000 clones, around four fifths of them seen once, and the ten largest clones take approximately 0.5%. Input material: PBMCs. The receptor set was obtained from a woman aged 40 to 49 in good health and CMV-seronegative. Both conserved end residues are part of each CDR3. A D gene is named only where the DNA matches it firmly. Where a row states a size, it is once, few, many or the class of an expanded clone; other rows omit it.

J gene: TRBJ2-7; clone size: -; V gene: TRBV28; D gene: -; CDR3 DNA: TGTGCCAGCAGTCCCCAGTCCCACGAGCAGTACTTC; CDR3 protein: CASSPQSHEQYF
J gene: TRBJ1-1; clone size: -; V gene: TRBV9; D gene: TRBD1; CDR3 DNA: TGTGCCAGCAGCGTATCAGGGACAGGGGCCACTGAAGCTTTCTTT; CDR3 protein: CASSVSGTGATEAFF
J gene: TRBJ2-3; clone size: -; V gene: TRBV4-1; D gene: TRBD2; CDR3 DNA: TGCGCCAGCAGCCAAACCTTTAGCGGGGGCACAGATACGCAGTATTTT; CDR3 protein: CASSQTFSGGTDTQYF
J gene: TRBJ2-1; clone size: -; V gene: TRBV7-9; D gene: TRBD2; CDR3 DNA: TGTGCCAGCAGCTTAGAGGTCGGGGGGATGAGCTCCTACAATGAGCAGTTCTTC; CDR3 protein: CASSLEVGGMSSYNEQFF
J gene: TRBJ2-7; clone size: -; V gene: TRBV5-1; D gene: -; CDR3 DNA: TGCGCCAGCAGCTTGGTCTGGGACACCGGTGCCAGCGAGCAGTACTTC; CDR3 protein: CASSLVWDTGASEQYF
J gene: TRBJ1-5; clone size: -; V gene: TRBV19; D gene: TRBD1; CDR3 DNA: TGTGCCAGTAGTAGGGACAGGGGTAATCTCTATAGCAATCAGCCCCAGCATTTT; CDR3 protein: CASSRDRGNLYSNQPQHF
J gene: TRBJ1-1; clone size: few; V gene: TRBV2; D gene: -; CDR3 DNA: TGTGCCAGCAGTGAAGCGCTTCACGGGGTAGAAGCTTTCTTT; CDR3 protein: CASSEALHGVEAFF
J gene: TRBJ2-3; clone size: -; V gene: TRBV7-6; D gene: -; CDR3 DNA: TGTGCCAGCAGCCGCGACGGCCAGGGCACAGATACGCAGTATTTT; CDR3 protein: CASSRDGQGTDTQYF
J gene: TRBJ1-5; clone size: -; V gene: TRBV5-6; D gene: -; CDR3 DNA: TGTGCCAGCAGCTTAGCCTTCGGGGGGCGCGGAAGCAATCAGCCCCAGCATTTT; CDR3 protein: CASSLAFGGRGSNQPQHF
J gene: TRBJ1-5; clone size: few; V gene: TRBV10-3; D gene: TRBD1; CDR3 DNA: TGTGCCATCAGTATCGACAGGGGCAGGAATCAGCCCCAGCATTTT; CDR3 protein: CAISIDRGRNQPQHF
J gene: TRBJ2-7; clone size: -; V gene: TRBV28; D gene: TRBD1; CDR3 DNA: TGTGCCAGCAGTTTATCCCAGGGGGCATACGAGCAGTACTTC; CDR3 protein: CASSLSQGAYEQYF
J gene: TRBJ2-1; clone size: -; V gene: TRBV7-2; D gene: TRBD1; CDR3 DNA: TGTGCCAGCAGCTACCGACAGGGCTCCTACAATGAGCAGTTCTTC; CDR3 protein: CASSYRQGSYNEQFF
J gene: TRBJ2-3; clone size: -; V gene: TRBV4-2; D gene: TRBD2; CDR3 DNA: TGTGCCAGCAGCCAAGAAGGGCTAGCGGGATCCCCAGATACGCAGTATTTT; CDR3 protein: CASSQEGLAGSPDTQYF
J gene: TRBJ2-1; clone size: -; V gene: TRBV10-2; D gene: -; CDR3 DNA: TGCGCCAGCAGTGCTCACAATGAGCAGTTCTTC; CDR3 protein: CASSAHNEQFF
J gene: TRBJ1-4; clone size: -; V gene: TRBV28; D gene: TRBD1; CDR3 DNA: TGTGCCAGCAGTTTAAGAGGGCAGGGGGCGGTTGATGAAAAACTGTTTTTT; CDR3 protein: CASSLRGQGAVDEKLFF
J gene: TRBJ1-4; clone size: -; V gene: TRBV25-1; D gene: TRBD1; CDR3 DNA: TGTGCCAGCAGTGATGACCAGGGGGTAACTAATGAAAAACTGTTTTTT; CDR3 protein: CASSDDQGVTNEKLFF
J gene: TRBJ1-5; clone size: -; V gene: TRBV19; D gene: -; CDR3 DNA: TGTGCCAGTAGTATAGGATGGGGCAGAAACAATCAGCCCCAGCATTTT; CDR3 protein: CASSIGWGRNNQPQHF
J gene: TRBJ2-5; clone size: -; V gene: TRBV28; D gene: -; CDR3 DNA: TGTGCCAGCAGTTTATGGGGGGCTACCTTAGAGACCCAGTACTTC; CDR3 protein: CASSLWGATLETQYF
J gene: TRBJ1-2; clone size: -; V gene: TRBV6-5; D gene: -; CDR3 DNA: TGTGCCAGCAGTCTCACAGGGTTCAGCTATGGCTACACCTTC; CDR3 protein: CASSLTGFSYGYTF
J gene: TRBJ1-1; clone size: -; V gene: TRBV11-2; D gene: TRBD1; CDR3 DNA: TGTGCCAGCAGCTTAGAACTGGGACAGGGTAGGACTGAAGCTTTCTTT; CDR3 protein: CASSLELGQGRTEAFF